These 13 T cell receptor beta chains were all obtained from the same sample, sequenced in a study of CD8 T cells in Susac syndrome. Reverse transcription of roughly 0.45 to 1 ug RNA used random hexamers. TCRdb reprocessed the immunoSEQ multiplex PCR reads via MiXCR and lists one record per CDR3 protein. The sample carries about 90,000 distinct CDR3 sequences, 95% to 97% recorded once. Sequenced: CD8+ T cells from PBMCs. Every receptor here comes from a human donor with Susac syndrome.

V gene TRBV5-6 combines with J gene TRBJ1-4; D unresolved. There are 16 residues in the CDR3. CDR1 is SGHDT and CDR2 is YYEEEE in the germline V gene. V lost 2 bases and J 9 bases, leaving 20 bases between the germline ends. The CDR3 sequence: CASSFSTQAGGQKLFF. CDR3 DNA: TGTGCCAGCAGCTTCTCGACGCAGGCGGGAGGCCAAAAACTGTTTTTT.

The rearrangement joins TRBV18 to TRBJ1-2, with TRBD1 matching 8 bases. The V and J ends lost 3 bases and 0 bases, in that order; junction bases with no gene match: 3. The CDR3 is 15 residues long. From germline, CDR1 is KGHSH and CDR2 LQKENI. The CDR3 coding sequence is TGTGCCAGCTCACCGTCACAGGGGGCTAACTATGGCTACACCTTC. This sequence encodes CASSPSQGANYGYTF.

The rearrangement links TRBV7-2 to TRBJ1-5; perhaps TRBD1 as D (6 bases). Germline values: CDR1 SGHTA, CDR2 FQGNSA. V dropped 2 bases and J dropped 3 bases, with 14 bases sitting between them. This CDR3 spans 16 amino acids. The CDR3 DNA sequence: TGTGCCAGCAGCTTAACCGGCAGGGGTAACAATCAGCCCCAGCATTTT. It is translated as CASSLTGRGNNQPQHF. The variable domain in full, completed from reference TRBV7-2 and TRBJ1-5, reads GAGVSQSPSNKVTEKGKDVELRCDPISGHTALYWYRQSLGQGLEFLIYFQGNSAPDKSGLPSDRFSAERTGGSVSTLTIQRTQQEDSAVYLCASSLTGRGNNQPQHFGDGTRLSIL.

The V and J genes are TRBV3-1 and TRBJ1-2; D call uncertain. Germline V gene sequence: CDR1 LGHDT, CDR2 YNNKEL (reference sequence). V lost 0 bases and J lost 10, with 9 bases in between. This CDR3 comprises 12 residues. CDR3 amino acids: CASSQDPEIYTF. The CDR3 DNA reads as TGTGCCAGCAGCCAAGACCCGGAGATCTACACCTTC.

The chain carries TRBV30 and TRBJ1-2, with a tentative D call TRBD1 (5 bases). V lost 2 bases to trimming and J lost 8 bases, with 9 bases between them. Germline values: CDR1 GTSNPN, CDR2 SVGIG (reference sequence). CDR3 size: 11 residues. The DNA of the CDR3 is TGTGCCTGGAGTCAGGGAGAAGGCTACACCTTC. Translating gives CAWSQGEGYTF. Full variable domain (rest looked up from reference TRBV30 and TRBJ1-2): SQTIHQWPATLVQPVGSPLSLECTVEGTSNPNLYWYRQAAGRGLQLLFYSVGIGQISSEVPQNLSASRPQDRQFILSSKKLLLSDSGFYLCAWSQGEGYTFGSGTRLTVV.

V usage is TRBV29-1 and J usage is TRBJ2-3; D may be TRBD1 (6 bases). CDR1 is SQVTM and CDR2 is ANQGSEA in the germline V gene. The V and J ends lost 3 bases and 0 bases respectively, with 13 bases between them. The CDR3 is 15 residues long. CDR3 protein: CSVDSQGRSTDTQYF. The CDR3 nucleotides read TGCAGCGTTGATTCCCAGGGGCGGAGCACAGATACGCAGTATTTT.

The rearrangement links TRBV6-5 to TRBJ1-2; 7 bases fit TRBD1. The CDR3 runs 18 residues. In germline, CDR1 is MNHEY, CDR2 SVGAGI. J was trimmed by 2 bases and V by 0 bases; bases with no gene match: 12. CDR3 sequence (DNA): TGTGCCAGCAGTTACTCTGCCGCCCCGGGACAGTCAAACTATGGCTACACCTTC. Amino acids: CASSYSAAPGQSNYGYTF.

This clonotype was detected only a few times. The J gene is TRBJ2-1, the V gene TRBV9; D possibly corresponds to TRBD1 (5 bases). CDR3 length equals 15 residues. V was clipped by 0 bases and J by 2 bases, with 9 bases between them. Looked up from germline, CDR1 is SGDLS and CDR2 is YYNGEE. The CDR3 coding sequence is TGTGCCAGCAGCGTAGTAGGGGTCACCTACAATGAGCAGTTCTTC. Protein: CASSVVGVTYNEQFF.

V usage is TRBV5-1 and J usage is TRBJ2-3; the D call may be TRBD1 or TRBD2 (5 bases each). Germline V gene lookup returns CDR1 SGHRS and CDR2 YFSETQ. The CDR3 has 14 residues. Trimming pared 5 bases from V and 6 bases from J, leaving 16 bases between. As DNA, the CDR3 is TGCGCCAGCAGGTCCAGGGTAGGGGAGGATACGCAGTATTTT. Translation gives CASRSRVGEDTQYF.

The rearrangement joins TRBV7-8 to TRBJ1-1, with a possible D match to TRBD1 (5 bases). Germline CDR1 reads SGHVS; CDR2 reads FQNEAQ. CDR3 length: 15 residues. The ends were cut back, 5 bases at V and 1 base at J, with 14 bases in the middle. For the CDR3, the DNA is TGTGCCAGCAGCCCAGCGGGCAGGGCGAACACTGAAGCTTTCTTT. It encodes CASSPAGRANTEAFF.

This rearrangement joins TRBV6-5 to TRBJ2-1, with 9 positions matching TRBD2. The CDR3 loop spans 15 amino acids. V lost 0 bases to trimming and J lost 8 bases; unmatched junction nucleotides: 5. Germline CDR1 MNHEY, CDR2 SVGAGI. In nucleotides, the CDR3 is TGTGCCAGCAGTTACTCCGGCGGGGGGGCATATGAGCAGTTCTTC. It yields the protein CASSYSGGGAYEQFF.

The chain combines TRBV7-9 with TRBJ1-1, with D perhaps matching TRBD1 (6 bases). Trimming cost V 7 bases and J 6 bases, with 15 bases left between them. CDR1 SEHNR and CDR2 FQNEAQ come from the germline V gene (reference sequence). CDR3 size: 13 residues. The chain's CDR3 is CASTQGRGPEAFF. Written as DNA, the CDR3 is TGTGCCAGCACCCAAGGCAGGGGCCCTGAAGCTTTCTTT.

This clonotype is a singleton in its sample. The chain couples TRBV7-2 to TRBJ1-2; weak D call: TRBD1 (6 bases). This CDR3 is 14 amino acids long. Germline V gives CDR1 SGHTA, CDR2 FQGNSA. V lost 3 bases and J lost 8, with 16 bases in between. CDR3 bases: TGTGCCAGCAGCTTCGCGCCTCCAGGGGAAGGCTACACCTTC. It yields the protein CASSFAPPGEGYTF. Full variable domain (outside the CDR3, taken from reference TRBV7-2 and TRBJ1-2): GAGVSQSPSNKVTEKGKDVELRCDPISGHTALYWYRQSLGQGLEFLIYFQGNSAPDKSGLPSDRFSAERTGGSVSTLTIQRTQQEDSAVYLCASSFAPPGEGYTFGSGTRLTVV.